Below are 8 T cell receptor beta chains sequenced from a single sample in a study of monozygotic twins with inflammatory bowel disease. TCRdb reworked the 5' RACE reads into one entry per CDR3 protein, no DNA. The listing records 160,000 or so distinct CDR3 sequences. The sequenced sample was blood. The receptors were sampled from a human donor with ulcerative colitis or Crohn's disease, or a healthy co-twin of an affected twin (not recorded which).

The J gene is TRBJ2-7, the V gene TRBV11-2. The CDR3 has 13 amino acids. The germline CDR1 and CDR2 sequences are SGHAT and FQNNGV. The CDR3 sequence: CASSLGTIYEQYF.

This sequence joins TRBV4-1 and TRBJ2-3; TCRdb indicates TRBD2, and absent DNA this call remains unverified. Germline CDR1 reads MGHRA; CDR2 reads YSYEKL. The length of the CDR3 is 17 residues. The CDR3 spells CASSPLASLASTDTQYF.

This rearrangement joins TRBV7-2 to TRBJ2-7. In germline, CDR1 is SGHTA, CDR2 FQGNSA. CDR3 length: 13 residues. The CDR3 spells CASTLGQAYEQYF.

V is TRBV19 and J is TRBJ2-5; TCRdb outputs TRBD1, but without DNA this stays unchecked. This CDR3 contains 15 residues. CDR1 and CDR2 (germline): LNHDA, SQIVND (reference sequence). The CDR3 spells CASAWRGLGRETQYF.

The chain is built from TRBV7-2 and TRBJ2-7; the TCRdb call, TRBD2, lacks DNA for checking. Germline lookup yields CDR1 SGHTA and CDR2 FQGNSA. The CDR3 contains 14 residues. CDR3 region: CASSSRGGAYEQYF.

The CDR3 region is CASSLEGVGYTF. The V gene is TRBV5-6, the J gene TRBJ1-2; the TCRdb call, TRBD1, lacks DNA for checking. The CDR3 loop spans 12 amino acids. CDR1 and CDR2 (germline): SGHDT, YYEEEE.

V gene TRBV20-1 combines with J gene TRBJ2-1. The CDR3 runs 14 residues. Germline V gene data show CDR1 as DFQATT and CDR2 as SNEGSKA (reference sequence). CDR3 loop: CSARVSVRVNEQFF.

This chain uses TRBV12-3 or TRBV12-4 with TRBJ2-3; the D call from TCRdb, TRBD1, cannot be confirmed without DNA. CDR3 length equals 15 residues. CDR3 region: CASSLVGTHTDTQYF.